This T cell receptor beta chain is drawn from a study of Ad26.COV2.S vaccination and SARS-CoV-2 variants. The length of the CDR3 is 15 residues. Germline values: CDR1 SGHNT, CDR2 YYREEE (reference sequence). Trimming pared 4 bases from V and 5 bases from J, leaving 19 bases between. Stated treatment: over 15 received Ad26.COV2.S at low or high dose, single or two shots; about five received placebo; per-sample allocation not given. Sample collection was performed on day 63 after the first vaccine or placebo injection. Method: immunoSEQ multiplex PCR; TCRdb's copy keeps in-frame clones and lacks some. The sample includes roughly 400,000 clones, about nine tenths of them seen just once.

The V gene is TRBV5-4, the J gene TRBJ2-7; TRBD2 might be the D (6 bases). This receptor was taken from a person aged 18 to 59 who received the Ad26.COV2.S COVID-19 vaccine or a placebo. The starting material was peripheral blood, obtained in a trial of Ad26.COV2.S vaccine versus placebo. CDR3 sequence reads: CASSPGGTFLDEQYF. For the CDR3, the DNA is TGTGCCAGCAGCCCCGGGGGTACCTTTCTGGACGAGCAGTACTTC.